This T cell receptor (beta chain) was obtained from a study of T cell responses to AZD1222 COVID-19 vaccine. Overall study: The study pooled second doses at about 4 or about 12 weeks.

On this clone itself: What it recognizes is unknown.

Germline CDR1 is LGHNA and CDR2 is YNFKEQ. The V gene lost 2 bases and the J gene lost 4 bases, with 17 bases spanning the gap. CDR3 length equals 16 residues. Study results and caveats: Unmutated variant regions reportedly attract nearly half of all spike-specific TCRs.

Some clones are missing from TCRdb's copy, which holds only in-frame ones; the method was immunoSEQ multiplex PCR. The table shows about 85,000 clones, with approximately 87% occurring only once. This receptor was identified in an adult in good health. The sample was peripheral blood, taken on day 0 of AZD1222 vaccination. V usage is TRBV4-2 and J usage is TRBJ1-2; the D is unclear. The CDR3 nucleotides read TGTGCCAGCAGCCAATCGTCTGGCCAGGAAATCTATGGCTACACCTTC. It is translated as CASSQSSGQEIYGYTF.